Below, one T cell receptor beta chain is given with its context. The source of the sample is a study of CD8 T cells in Susac syndrome. RNA amounts of about 0.5 to 1 ug underwent reverse transcription with random hexamers. Each CDR3 protein is one row after TCRdb ran MiXCR on the immunoSEQ multiplex PCR reads. Altogether a few hundred thousand distinct CDR3 sequences are present, 90% to 95% being singletons, with the ten largest covering about 0.07%. The authors sequenced TCR beta from blood CD8+ and CD4+ T cells. Through negative isolation, CD4+ and CD8+ T cells were obtained, while TEMRA cells were enriched using FACS. Looked up from germline, CDR1 is MNHEY and CDR2 is SMNVEV (reference sequence). The length of the CDR3 is 12 residues. V lost 8 bases and J 5 bases, leaving 11 bases between the germline ends.

The sample was CD4+ T cells from PBMCs. The V and J genes are TRBV27 and TRBJ2-3; D is undetermined. The TCR sequence derives from a human donor with multiple sclerosis. CDR3 in amino acids: CASRAPGDTQYF. CDR3 bases: TGTGCCAGCCGGGCCCCGGGAGATACGCAGTATTTT.